Listed below are T cell receptor beta chains from one sample, sequenced in a study of T cell repertoires in ileal Crohn's disease. Using immunoSEQ multiplex PCR, the repertoire was profiled, and TCRdb retains in-frame clones only, with some absent. Of 3,800 or so clones listed, about 72% are singletons. The source material was ileal tissue. These receptors were collected from an adult with Crohn's disease. Each CDR3 is given with its conserved first and last residue. D genes are given only for firm matches. Rows give clone size only sometimes, using once, few, many, or a class for an expanded clone.

j_gene | abundance | v_gene | d_gene | CDR3nt | CDR3aa
TRBJ2-5 | - | TRBV5-1 | TRBD2 | TGCGCCAGCAGCTTCGGCAGCGGGGGGGCGTTTTACGAGACCCAGTACTTC | CASSFGSGGAFYETQYF
TRBJ1-4 | - | TRBV25-1 | - | TGTGCCAGCAGTGAATCTGGGAGTGGGGAAAAACTGTTTTTT | CASSESGSGEKLFF
TRBJ2-5 | few | TRBV5-8 | TRBD2 | TGTGCCAGCAGCTTGATGAGAGCGGGAGCAGAGACCCAGTACTTC | CASSLMRAGAETQYF
TRBJ1-1 | - | TRBV29-1 | TRBD1 | TGCAGCGTTATGACAGGGGCCTTGAACACTGAAGCTTTCTTT | CSVMTGALNTEAFF
TRBJ1-1 | few | TRBV5-4 | TRBD1 | TGTGCCAGCAAAGACAGGGCCGGGATGATGAACACTGAAGCTTTCTTT | CASKDRAGMMNTEAFF
TRBJ2-1 | - | TRBV5-4 | TRBD1 | TGTGCCAGCAGGCCTAGGCAGGGGGCCTACAATGAGCAGTTCTTC | CASRPRQGAYNEQFF
TRBJ2-5 | - | TRBV7-8 | TRBD1 | TGTGCCAGCAGCCCAGGACGTTTCAGGGGGGAGACCCAGTACTTC | CASSPGRFRGETQYF
TRBJ2-3 | - | TRBV30 | - | TGTGCCGGCGCCTCGGCGGGGGCCGTTTTCACAGATACGCAGTATTTT | CAGASAGAVFTDTQYF
TRBJ2-3 | - | TRBV6-1 | TRBD2 | TGTGCCAGCAGTGAGGCCCCGACTAGCGGGATTGGAGATACGCAGTATTTT | CASSEAPTSGIGDTQYF
TRBJ2-5 | - | TRBV5-4 | TRBD1 | TGTGCCAGCAGCTTGGCCTACGCCGGGACAGGGGGGAGGGTGACCCAGTACTTC | CASSLAYAGTGGRVTQYF
TRBJ1-2 | - | TRBV29-1 | TRBD1 | TGCAGCGTGGACAGGGGGGGCTACACCTTC | CSVDRGGYTF
TRBJ2-1 | few | TRBV5-1 | TRBD1 | TGTGCCAGCAGCTCACCGACCGGACAGGCCTCCTACAATGAGCAGTTCTTC | CASSSPTGQASYNEQFF
TRBJ2-1 | - | TRBV29-1 | TRBD1 | TGCAGCGTTGATGGACAGGGGGCGCATGAGCAGTTCTTC | CSVDGQGAHEQFF
TRBJ2-3 | - | TRBV18 | TRBD2 | TGTGCCAGCTCACTGGGACTAGCGGGAGCCACAGATACGCAGTATTTT | CASSLGLAGATDTQYF
TRBJ2-3 | - | TRBV6-6 | - | TGTGCCAGCAGTTACTCGGCCCCGAGGAGCACAGATACGCAGTATTTT | CASSYSAPRSTDTQYF
TRBJ1-3 | few | TRBV9 | - | TGTGCCAGCAGCTCTCAGGCAATCTCTGGAAACACCATATATTTT | CASSSQAISGNTIYF
TRBJ1-4 | - | TRBV11-2 | - | TGTGCCAGCACTTTTGGGGGCGCGGGTGAAAAACTGTTTTTT | CASTFGGAGEKLFF
TRBJ2-2 | - | TRBV5-1 | TRBD2 | TGTGCCAGCAGCTTGCCGGGAGGGGGAACCGGGGAGCTGTTTTTT | CASSLPGGGTGELFF
TRBJ1-1 | - | TRBV29-1 | - | TGCAGCGTTTATTTGACTGAAGCTTTCTTT | CSVYLTEAFF
TRBJ2-5 | - | TRBV5-4 | - | TGTGCCAGCAGCTCCCAGGGAGGAGAGACCCAGTACTTC | CASSSQGGETQYF
TRBJ2-7 | - | TRBV7-2 | TRBD2 | TGTGCCAGCAGCTTAACTAGCGGGGTTTCCTACGAGCAGTACTTC | CASSLTSGVSYEQYF
TRBJ2-1 | - | TRBV30 | - | TGTGCCTGGAGCGACAATTGGCGGCAGTTCTTC | CAWSDNWRQFF
TRBJ2-2 | - | TRBV5-1 | - | TGTGCCAGCAGCGGACTAAACGAGAGGAACACCGGGGAGCTGTTTTTT | CASSGLNERNTGELFF
TRBJ2-2 | - | TRBV10-3 | TRBD1 | TGTGCCATCACCCGGCGACAGGGGGCTAACACCGGGGAGCTGTTTTTT | CAITRRQGANTGELFF
TRBJ1-3 | - | TRBV11-2 | - | TGTGCCAGCAGCCCCGCGGGCAGCTCTGGAAACACCATATATTTT | CASSPAGSSGNTIYF
TRBJ2-2 | - | TRBV9 | - | TGTGCCAGCAGCGTATTCGGGGGGCTCGGGACCGGGGAGCTGTTTTTT | CASSVFGGLGTGELFF
TRBJ1-2 | - | TRBV7-2 | TRBD1 | TGTGCCAGCGGAAATGGGCCCACGGACGCCAGGGGGCGTGGCTACACCTTC | CASGNGPTDARGRGYTF
TRBJ1-5 | - | TRBV2 | - | TGTGCCAGCAACGGGGGGACTGGCAATCAGCCCCAGCATTTT | CASNGGTGNQPQHF
TRBJ2-7 | - | TRBV29-1 | TRBD1 | TGCAGCGTCGGGACAGTCGGGACGTACGAGCAGTACTTC | CSVGTVGTYEQYF
TRBJ2-3 | - | TRBV4-3 | TRBD2 | TGCGCCAGCAGCCAAGATCTAGCGGGGGGGCCAGATACGCAGTATTTT | CASSQDLAGGPDTQYF
TRBJ2-3 | - | TRBV5-4 | TRBD2 | TGTGCCAGCAGCTTGGGAGTAGCGGGAGGGGGTGATACGCAGTATTTT | CASSLGVAGGGDTQYF
TRBJ1-2 | few | TRBV11-2 | TRBD1 | TGTGCCAGCAGCTTAGATCAGGGGGACAGGGTTTCTGGCTACACCTTC | CASSLDQGDRVSGYTF
TRBJ2-7 | - | TRBV27 | - | TGTGCCAGCAGTCCCTCTCCCCTCGAGCAGTACTTC | CASSPSPLEQYF
TRBJ2-1 | - | TRBV30 | - | TGTGCCTGGAGGCAAACTAATGAGCAGTTCTTC | CAWRQTNEQFF
TRBJ1-1 | few | TRBV6-5 | - | TGTGCCAGCAGCGGGGGCACTGAAGCTTTCTTT | CASSGGTEAFF
TRBJ2-2 | - | TRBV6-5 | - | TGTGCCAGCAGCCCACCTCTGGCCACCGGGGAGCTGTTTTTT | CASSPPLATGELFF
TRBJ2-1 | - | TRBV30 | TRBD2 | TGTGCCTGGAGTGGGGGAGGGGCGGCCAAAGGGTTCTTC | CAWSGGGAAKGFF
TRBJ2-7 | large | TRBV29-1 | TRBD1 | TGCAGCGTCGCCGGGACAGGGGGGGGCCACGAGCAGTACTTC | CSVAGTGGGHEQYF
TRBJ1-5 | - | TRBV7-6 | TRBD1 | TGTGCCAGCAGCCTGGACAGGGATCAGCCCCAGCATTTT | CASSLDRDQPQHF
TRBJ2-5 | - | TRBV7-2 | TRBD2 | TGTGCCAGCAGCCGGGGGGGGGAAGAGACCCAGTACTTC | CASSRGGEETQYF
TRBJ2-1 | few | TRBV6-5 | TRBD1 | TGTGCCAGCAGGCTCGGGACAGTCTCCTACAATGAGCAGTTCTTC | CASRLGTVSYNEQFF
TRBJ2-5 | - | TRBV7-2 | - | TGTGCCAGCAGCCGCTCTAGCGAGGAGACCCAGTACTTC | CASSRSSEETQYF